The 27 T cell receptor beta chains in this list originate from one sample, sequenced in a study of blood T cells in healthy people across ages. Using a J-beta primer mix together with a sample-barcoded 5' primer, a second PCR was run for roughly 7 to 12 cycles. TCRdb analysed the 5' RACE reads with MiXCR anew, one entry per CDR3 protein. Here the sample spans around 1,000,000 distinct CDR3 sequences, 20% to 25% being singletons. These records were also assigned to another study, of T cells of mothers and their children.

The sample comprised blood. The receptors come from a girl aged 2-15 years in good health.

The chain combines TRBV29-1 with TRBJ1-2; no clear D gene. This CDR3 has 14 residues. CDR1 and CDR2 from the germline V gene are SQVTM and ANQGSEA. The germline V and J ends were trimmed by 3 bases and 0 bases, with 11 bases remaining between them. The CDR3, as DNA: TGCAGCGTTGAGCCGGACGACACTAACTATGGCTACACCTTC. The encoded protein is CSVEPDDTNYGYTF.

The chain carries TRBV7-9 and TRBJ2-7; 11 bases are shared with TRBD2. Losses at the gene ends were 1 base for V and 2 bases for J; bases not matched to a gene: 7. Germline CDR1 is SEHNR and CDR2 is FQNEAQ (reference sequence). This CDR3 contains 17 residues. The CDR3 is CASSLDGTSGAAYEQYF. The CDR3 nucleotides read TGTGCCAGCAGCTTAGATGGGACTAGCGGAGCCGCCTACGAGCAGTACTTC.

This rearrangement joins TRBV7-9 to TRBJ2-1, with 11 bases aligning to TRBD2. CDR1 and CDR2 from the germline V gene are SEHNR and FQNEAQ (reference sequence). V was clipped by 1 base and J by 9 bases; unmatched bases: 5. This CDR3 is built from 15 residues. As DNA, the CDR3 is TGTGCCAGCAGCTTAGGTGGACTAGCGGGTAGTGAGCAGTTCTTC. Residues: CASSLGGLAGSEQFF.

This clonotype has more than one count but fewer than ten. The genes are TRBV15 and TRBJ1-3, with unresolved D. Trimming stripped 5 bases from V and 4 bases from J, with 12 bases between. Germline CDR1 LNHNV, CDR2 YYDKDF (reference sequence). The CDR3 totals 14 residues. This CDR3 reads CATSADRSGNTIYF. The CDR3, as DNA: TGTGCCACCAGCGCCGACCGAAGCGGAAACACCATATATTTT.

The genes are TRBV11-3 and TRBJ2-5; no clear D. With the DNA end fitting TRBJ2-1 better, the J assignment may be wrong. CDR1 SGHNT and CDR2 YENEEA come from the germline V gene. This CDR3 has 11 amino acids. Here the CDR3 DNA reads TGTGCCAGCAGCCCCTCTAAAGAGCAGTTCTTC. Translated: CASSPSKEQFF.

V gene TRBV28 combines with J gene TRBJ2-7; D is perhaps TRBD2 (5 bases). Germline values: CDR1 MDHEN, CDR2 SYDVKM. V shed 2 bases and J shed 2 bases, with 13 bases lying between them. The CDR3 runs 15 residues. CDR3 region: CASSLGSVIPYEQYF. The CDR3 DNA reads as TGTGCCAGCAGTTTAGGTAGCGTGATTCCCTACGAGCAGTACTTC.

There are a few counts of this clonotype. J is TRBJ2-1 and V is TRBV7-3; possible D gene TRBD2, 6 bases. Trimming took 4 bases from V and 1 from J, leaving 11 bases between them. CDR3 size: 15 residues. The V gene's germline CDR1 is SGHTA and CDR2 FQGTGA. CDR3 region: CASSYGSQSYNEQFF. The CDR3 bases are TGTGCCAGCAGCTACGGGAGTCAGTCCTACAATGAGCAGTTCTTC.

The chain joins TRBV11-2 to TRBJ2-7; D remains unclear. CDR1 is SGHAT and CDR2 is FQNNGV in the germline V gene. The germline V and J ends were trimmed by 3 bases and 0 bases, with 9 bases remaining between them. The CDR3 contains 14 residues. CDR3 DNA sequence: TGTGCCAGCAGCTTCGGGCCAGACTCCTACGAGCAGTACTTC. The encoded protein is CASSFGPDSYEQYF.

The gene calls are TRBV7-3 and TRBJ2-2; perhaps TRBD1 as D (5 bases). This CDR3 spans 13 amino acids. CDR1 SGHTA and CDR2 FQGTGA come from the germline V gene. V shed 6 bases and J shed 0 bases, with 5 bases lying between them. CDR3: CASRDTNTGELFF. The DNA of the CDR3 is TGTGCCAGCAGGGACACGAACACCGGGGAGCTGTTTTTT.

CDR3 sequence reads: CASSSWMSDPDTQYF. In nucleotides, the CDR3 is TGTGCCAGCAGCTCTTGGATGTCTGACCCAGATACGCAGTATTTT. The gene calls are TRBV7-6 and TRBJ2-3; no reliable D call. The CDR3 runs to 15 residues. CDR1 and CDR2 (germline): SGHVS, FNYEAQ. V was clipped by 4 bases and J by 4 bases, with 15 bases between them.

The chain employs TRBV29-1 and TRBJ1-1; 7 bases align to TRBD1. Per germline, CDR1 SQVTM and CDR2 ANQGSEA. The junction had 7 bases not matched to a gene; V was cut back by 6 bases and J by 0 bases. The CDR3 is 14 residues long. The CDR3 nucleotides read TGCAGCGTACCGGGACAGCGATTGAACACTGAAGCTTTCTTT. It codes for CSVPGQRLNTEAFF.

This chain uses TRBV20-1 with TRBJ2-7; D is unclear. The ends were cut back, 4 bases at V and 3 bases at J, with 16 bases in the middle. The CDR3 extends over 14 amino acids. The germline V gene has CDR1 DFQATT and CDR2 SNEGSKA (reference sequence). The CDR3 DNA sequence: TGCAGTGCTAACTCGGTCAACGGAGACTACGAGCAGTACTTC. This sequence encodes CSANSVNGDYEQYF.

This clonotype has just one count. The rearrangement uses TRBV2 and TRBJ2-3; D perhaps matches TRBD2 (5 bases). Trimming stripped 8 bases from V and 5 bases from J, with 8 bases between. This CDR3 contains 11 residues. Germline assignment: CDR1 SNHLY and CDR2 FYNNEI. The CDR3 here is CASGGLDTQYF. The CDR3, as DNA: TGTGCCAGCGGAGGACTAGATACGCAGTATTTT. Together with reference TRBV2 and TRBJ2-3, the CDR3 gives the full variable domain: EPEVTQTPSHQVTQMGQEVILRCVPISNHLYFYWYRQILGQKVEFLVSFYNNEISEKSEIFDDQFSVERPDGSNFTLKIRSTKLEDSAMYFCASGGLDTQYFGPGTRLTVL.

This clonotype occurred a few times. The J gene is TRBJ2-5, the V gene TRBV29-1; D remains ambiguous. Deletions cut 5 bases from V and 5 bases from J, with 12 bases between. Germline lookup yields CDR1 SQVTM and CDR2 ANQGSEA. The CDR3 covers 12 residues. Here the CDR3 reads CSVRSGWETQYF. CDR3 nucleotide sequence: TGCAGCGTTAGGTCCGGGTGGGAGACCCAGTACTTC.

This clonotype was observed a handful of times. V gene TRBV28 combines with J gene TRBJ1-4; tentatively, D is TRBD1 (6 bases). Germline CDR1 MDHEN, CDR2 SYDVKM. CDR3 length: 15 residues. The V and J ends lost 5 bases and 0 bases respectively, with 10 bases between them. CDR3 DNA sequence: TGTGCCAGCAGTCTCAGGGGTTCAACTAATGAAAAACTGTTTTTT. This translates into CASSLRGSTNEKLFF.

CDR3 sequence: CASSDYLTDTQYF. The CDR3, as DNA: TGTGCCAGCAGTGATTACCTCACAGATACGCAGTATTTT. The chain links TRBV25-1 to TRBJ2-3; D is undetermined. Trimming removed 3 bases at V and 2 bases at J, with 6 bases between. Germline values: CDR1 MGHDK, CDR2 SYGVNS. The CDR3 is 13 amino acids.

V gene TRBV18 combines with J gene TRBJ2-2; D gene ambiguous. The CDR3 spans 13 residues. The germline V gene has CDR1 KGHSH and CDR2 LQKENI. V was pared by 5 bases and J by 4 bases, with 8 bases between. The CDR3 sequence: CASSTDLTGELFF. The CDR3 DNA reads as TGTGCCAGCTCAACTGACCTCACCGGGGAGCTGTTTTTT.

This chain uses TRBV9 with TRBJ1-3; 8 positions match TRBD1. Trimming cost V 3 bases and J 0 bases; bases outside gene matches: 8. The CDR3 loop spans 17 amino acids. Germline loops: CDR1 SGDLS, CDR2 YYNGEE. The chain's CDR3 is CASSEGTGGSSGNTIYF. Written as DNA, the CDR3 is TGTGCCAGCAGCGAGGGGACAGGTGGGAGCTCTGGAAACACCATATATTTT.

The CDR3 loop is CASSFTLAAQETQYF. In nucleotides, the CDR3 is TGTGCCAGCAGCTTTACACTAGCGGCTCAAGAGACCCAGTACTTC. The rearrangement links TRBV28 to TRBJ2-5, with 8 bases that match TRBD2. The CDR3 is 15 residues long. Trimming cost V 6 bases and J 2 bases; bases outside gene matches: 8. The germline V gene encodes CDR1 MDHEN and CDR2 SYDVKM.

This chain links TRBV14 with TRBJ1-1; possibly TRBD1 for D (5 bases). The CDR3 extends over 14 amino acids. The germline V and J ends were trimmed by 4 bases and 4 bases, with 13 bases remaining between them. Per the germline V gene, CDR1 is SGHDN and CDR2 is FVKESK. The CDR3 region has the DNA TGTGCCAGCAGCCTCTTGTCAGGGCCCACTGAAGCTTTCTTT. This encodes CASSLLSGPTEAFF.

This clonotype occurred a few times. The V and J genes are TRBV9 and TRBJ2-4; D is ambiguous. Germline V gene sequence: CDR1 SGDLS, CDR2 YYNGEE. The CDR3 has 16 amino acids. The V gene lost 3 bases and the J gene lost 1 base, with 14 bases spanning the gap. This chain's CDR3 is CASSEGPNGAKNIQYF. Written as DNA, the CDR3 is TGTGCCAGCAGCGAGGGCCCCAATGGGGCCAAAAACATTCAGTACTTC.

This clonotype was recorded a few times. This rearrangement joins TRBV11-1 to TRBJ2-7; perhaps TRBD1 as D (6 bases). The CDR3 sequence is 13 residues long. Germline values: CDR1 SGHAT, CDR2 FQDESV (reference sequence). V lost 5 bases and J 2 bases, leaving 10 bases between the germline ends. The DNA for the CDR3 is TGTGCCAGCAGCGAAACAGGGACCTACGAGCAGTACTTC. Its protein is CASSETGTYEQYF.

The J gene is TRBJ2-5, the V gene TRBV24-1; TRBD1 aligns across 7 bases. Germline V gives CDR1 KGHDR, CDR2 SFDVKD. This CDR3 has 15 residues. Trimming took 3 bases from V and 2 from J; bases not matched to a gene: 5. The CDR3 DNA reads as TGTGCCACCAGTGATCCCTGGGACAGTCAAGAGACCCAGTACTTC. This sequence encodes CATSDPWDSQETQYF.

V and J are TRBV6-2 or TRBV6-3 and TRBJ2-7; D gene uncertain. In germline, CDR1 is MNHEY, CDR2 SVGEGT. The V end lost 6 bases, the J end lost 7 bases, and 16 bases lay between the germline ends. This CDR3 contains 13 residues. Written as DNA, the CDR3 is TGTGCCAGCAGCCTGGACGGCGGTATTGAGCAGTACTTC. This sequence encodes CASSLDGGIEQYF.

This rearrangement joins TRBV4-2 to TRBJ2-7; D call uncertain. The CDR3 contains 14 residues. Germline values: CDR1 LGHNA, CDR2 YNFKEQ. Trimming removed 4 bases from V and 6 bases from J, with 16 bases in between. The CDR3 region has the DNA TGTGCCAGCAGCCCCTTACGGGCCGAACCCGAGCAGTACTTC. Protein: CASSPLRAEPEQYF.

The chain links TRBV6-5 to TRBJ2-2; no reliable D call. CDR1 is MNHEY, CDR2 SVGAGI, per germline. The CDR3 totals 15 residues. V lost 4 bases, J lost 1 base, and 10 bases lay in between. This CDR3 reads CASSSGSMNTGELFF. In DNA form, the CDR3 reads TGTGCCAGCAGTTCTGGATCGATGAACACCGGGGAGCTGTTTTTT.

This chain connects TRBV3-1 to TRBJ2-3; no clear D. The V gene lost 0 bases and the J gene lost 5 bases, with 6 bases spanning the gap. This CDR3 comprises 13 residues. Germline assignment: CDR1 LGHDT and CDR2 YNNKEL (reference sequence). This chain's CDR3 is CASSQDLEDTQYF. Here the CDR3 DNA reads TGTGCCAGCAGCCAAGATCTTGAAGATACGCAGTATTTT.